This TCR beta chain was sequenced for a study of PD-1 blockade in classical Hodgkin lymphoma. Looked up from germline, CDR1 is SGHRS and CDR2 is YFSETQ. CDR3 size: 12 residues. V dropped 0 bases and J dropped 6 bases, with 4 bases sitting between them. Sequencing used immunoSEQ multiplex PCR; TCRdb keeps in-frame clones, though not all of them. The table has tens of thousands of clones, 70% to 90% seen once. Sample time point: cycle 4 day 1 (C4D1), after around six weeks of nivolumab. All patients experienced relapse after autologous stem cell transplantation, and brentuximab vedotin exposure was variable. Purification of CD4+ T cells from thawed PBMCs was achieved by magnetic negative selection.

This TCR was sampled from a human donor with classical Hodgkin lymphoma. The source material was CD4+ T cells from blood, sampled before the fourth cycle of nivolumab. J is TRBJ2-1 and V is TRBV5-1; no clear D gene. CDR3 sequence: CASSLASNEQFF. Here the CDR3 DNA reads TGCGCCAGCAGCTTGGCGAGCAATGAGCAGTTCTTC.